The rows below give T cell receptor beta chains drawn from one sample of a study of blood T cell repertoires in COVID-19. Clones were read by immunoSEQ multiplex PCR, and TCRdb kept only the in-frame ones, dropping some. Of around 100,000 clones detected, over 65% appear once; the ten largest clones hold around 12%. Sample: peripheral blood. These TCRs come from a human donor in a cohort sampled during active COVID-19. CDR3s include the opening cysteine and the closing phenylalanine or tryptophan. The D gene is left open where the match is weak. Some rows have no size entry. The others give once, few or many, or a class for an expanded clone.

TRBV7-2	18	TRBJ1-5	TRBD1	few	CASSPIGGQHYSNQPQHF	TGTGCCAGCAGCCCGATCGGGGGACAGCATTATAGCAATCAGCCCCAGCATTTT
TRBV2	13	TRBJ1-1	NA	NA	CASSVGRDNEAFF	TGTGCCAGCAGTGTGGGACGGGACAATGAAGCTTTCTTT
TRBV3-1/TRBV3-2	14	TRBJ1-2	NA	NA	CASSQGKWAYGYTF	TGTGCCAGCAGCCAAGGTAAATGGGCATATGGCTACACCTTC
TRBV29-1	12	TRBJ2-4	NA	NA	CSVNQGLGIQYF	TGCAGCGTCAACCAGGGGCTGGGCATTCAGTACTTC
TRBV6-2/TRBV6-3	15	TRBJ1-3	NA	many	CASSSTVGSGNTIYF	TGTGCCAGCAGCTCGACTGTTGGCTCTGGAAACACCATATATTTT
TRBV4-1	16	TRBJ1-6	NA	NA	CASSQERGSYNSPLHF	TGCGCCAGCAGCCAAGAGCGGGGTTCCTATAATTCACCCCTCCACTTT
TRBV10-1	16	TRBJ2-1	NA	NA	CASMGRGLSSYNEQFF	TGCGCCAGCATGGGGCGGGGGCTGAGCTCCTACAATGAGCAGTTCTTC
TRBV7-9	15	TRBJ2-2	NA	NA	CASSLASVNTGELFF	TGTGCCAGCAGCTTAGCGTCGGTGAACACCGGGGAGCTGTTTTTT
TRBV7-8	14	TRBJ2-3	NA	NA	CASSPGLLTDTQYF	TGTGCCAGCAGCCCCGGACTGCTCACAGATACGCAGTATTTT
TRBV7-9	15	TRBJ1-5	TRBD1	NA	CASSLGPGQNQPQHF	TGTGCCAGCAGCTTAGGTCCGGGACAGAATCAGCCCCAGCATTTT
TRBV10-1	15	TRBJ2-3	TRBD2	NA	CASSGLAGNSGTQYF	TGCGCCAGCAGTGGACTAGCGGGGAACTCTGGTACGCAGTATTTT
TRBV25-1	16	TRBJ2-1	TRBD2	NA	CASSALGGGTLNEQFF	TGTGCCAGCAGTGCGCTCGGCGGGGGGACCCTTAATGAGCAGTTCTTC
TRBV5-4	13	TRBJ2-5	TRBD1	NA	CASSFQGEETQYF	TGTGCCAGCAGCTTCCAGGGGGAAGAGACCCAGTACTTC
TRBV5-5	14	TRBJ1-2	NA	NA	CASSSPGGLGGYTF	TGTGCCAGCAGCTCCCCGGGGGGGCTAGGGGGCTACACCTTC
TRBV19	14	TRBJ2-3	NA	NA	CASSIAPSADTQYF	TGTGCCAGTAGTATAGCGCCTAGCGCAGATACGCAGTATTTT
TRBV4-3	13	TRBJ2-1	NA	NA	CASSLSVSNEQFF	TGCGCCAGCAGCCTAAGCGTGTCCAATGAGCAGTTCTTC
TRBV6-5	14	TRBJ1-2	TRBD1	NA	CASRWGQGAYGYTF	TGTGCCAGCAGGTGGGGACAGGGTGCCTATGGCTACACCTTC
TRBV19	17	TRBJ2-4	NA	NA	CASSIESSTRAKNIQYF	TGTGCCAGTAGTATCGAGTCCTCCACCCGAGCCAAAAACATTCAGTACTTC
TRBV2	14	TRBJ2-1	NA	NA	CASSRTPTYNEQFF	TGTGCCAGCTCAAGGACACCAACCTACAATGAGCAGTTCTTC
TRBV9	14	TRBJ2-3	NA	NA	CASSVRTGTDTQYF	TGTGCCAGCAGCGTACGGACAGGCACAGATACGCAGTATTTT
TRBV11-2	19	TRBJ2-3	NA	NA	CASSPGGQGGPHSTDTQYF	TGTGCCAGCAGCCCCGGGGGGCAGGGAGGACCTCATAGCACAGATACGCAGTATTTT
TRBV19	16	TRBJ2-5	TRBD1	NA	CASSLAGQGARETQYF	TGTGCCAGTAGTTTAGCCGGACAGGGGGCTAGGGAGACCCAGTACTTC
TRBV11-3	19	TRBJ2-1	TRBD2	NA	CASSPRTGALAGAHNEQFF	TGTGCCAGCAGCCCAAGGACAGGGGCACTAGCGGGGGCCCACAATGAGCAGTTCTTC
TRBV1	17	TRBJ1-1	NA	NA	CTSSQALWFGLNTEAFF	TGCACCAGCAGCCAGGCCCTGTGGTTCGGGTTGAACACTGAAGCTTTCTTT
TRBV10-2	14	TRBJ1-3	NA	NA	CASSPASSGNTIYF	TGCGCCAGCAGCCCAGCGAGCTCTGGAAACACCATATATTTT
TRBV12-3/TRBV12-4	12	TRBJ1-6	NA	NA	CASTLRRSPLHF	TGTGCCAGCACCCTCCGGAGGTCACCCCTCCACTTT